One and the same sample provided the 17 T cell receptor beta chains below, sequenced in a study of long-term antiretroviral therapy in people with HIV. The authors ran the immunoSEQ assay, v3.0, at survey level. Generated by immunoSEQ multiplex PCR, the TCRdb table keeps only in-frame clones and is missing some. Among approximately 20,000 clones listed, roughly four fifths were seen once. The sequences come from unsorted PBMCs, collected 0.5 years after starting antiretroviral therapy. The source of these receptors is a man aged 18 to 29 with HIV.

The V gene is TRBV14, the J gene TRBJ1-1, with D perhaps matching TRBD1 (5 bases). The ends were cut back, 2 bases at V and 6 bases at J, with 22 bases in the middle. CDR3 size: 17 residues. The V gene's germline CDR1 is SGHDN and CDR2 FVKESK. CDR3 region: CASSQYFLITGDPEAFF. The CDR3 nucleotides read TGTGCCAGCAGCCAATACTTTCTGATCACAGGAGACCCTGAAGCTTTCTTT.

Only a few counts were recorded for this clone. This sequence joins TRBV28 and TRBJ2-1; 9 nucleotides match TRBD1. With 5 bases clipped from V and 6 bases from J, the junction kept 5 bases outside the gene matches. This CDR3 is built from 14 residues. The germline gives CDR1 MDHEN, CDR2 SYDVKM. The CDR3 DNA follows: TGTGCCAGCAGTGGACTGGACAGGGGCAATGAGCAGTTCTTC. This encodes CASSGLDRGNEQFF.

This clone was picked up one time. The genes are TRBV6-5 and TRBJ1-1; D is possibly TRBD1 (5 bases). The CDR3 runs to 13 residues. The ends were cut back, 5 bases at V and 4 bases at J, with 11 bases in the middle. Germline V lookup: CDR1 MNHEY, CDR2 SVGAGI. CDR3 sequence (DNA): TGTGCCAGCAGTCGTGAGAGGGGCACTGAAGCTTTCTTT. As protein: CASSRERGTEAFF.

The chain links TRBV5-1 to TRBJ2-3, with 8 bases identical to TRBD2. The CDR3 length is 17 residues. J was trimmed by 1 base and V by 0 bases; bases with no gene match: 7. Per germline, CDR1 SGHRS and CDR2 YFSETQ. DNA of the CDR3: TGCGCCAGCAGCTTGGATTCGGGGGGGCTTGGCACAGATACGCAGTATTTT. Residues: CASSLDSGGLGTDTQYF.

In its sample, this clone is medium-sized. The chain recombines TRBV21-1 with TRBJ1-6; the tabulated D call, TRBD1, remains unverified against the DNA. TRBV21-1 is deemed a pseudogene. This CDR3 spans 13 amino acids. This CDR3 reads CARRDRGNSPLHF. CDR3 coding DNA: TGTGCCAGGAGGGACAGGGGGAATTCACCCCTCCACTTT.

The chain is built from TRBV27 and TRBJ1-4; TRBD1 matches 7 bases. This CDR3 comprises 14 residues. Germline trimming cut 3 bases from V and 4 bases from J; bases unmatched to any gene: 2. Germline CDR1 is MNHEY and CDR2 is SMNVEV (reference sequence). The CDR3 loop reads CASSFQGVNEKLFF. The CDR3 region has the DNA TGTGCCAGCAGTTTTCAGGGGGTTAATGAAAAACTGTTTTTT.

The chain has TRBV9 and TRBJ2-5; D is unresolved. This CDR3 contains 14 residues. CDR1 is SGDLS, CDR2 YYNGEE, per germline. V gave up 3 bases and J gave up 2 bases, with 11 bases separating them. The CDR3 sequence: CASSAFVGQETQYF. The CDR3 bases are TGTGCCAGCAGCGCCTTCGTCGGTCAAGAGACCCAGTACTTC.

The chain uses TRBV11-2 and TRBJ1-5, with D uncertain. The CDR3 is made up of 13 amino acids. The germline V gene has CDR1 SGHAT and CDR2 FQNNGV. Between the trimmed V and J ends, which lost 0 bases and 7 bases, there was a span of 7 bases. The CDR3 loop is CASSLDLQQPQHF. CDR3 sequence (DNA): TGTGCCAGCAGCTTAGATCTACAGCAGCCCCAGCATTTT.

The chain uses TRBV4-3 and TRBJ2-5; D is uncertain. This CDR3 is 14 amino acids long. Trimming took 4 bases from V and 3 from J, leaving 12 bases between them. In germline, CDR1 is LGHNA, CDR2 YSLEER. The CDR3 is CASSLSPKEETQYF. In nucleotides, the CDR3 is TGCGCCAGCAGCCTTTCGCCTAAGGAAGAGACCCAGTACTTC.

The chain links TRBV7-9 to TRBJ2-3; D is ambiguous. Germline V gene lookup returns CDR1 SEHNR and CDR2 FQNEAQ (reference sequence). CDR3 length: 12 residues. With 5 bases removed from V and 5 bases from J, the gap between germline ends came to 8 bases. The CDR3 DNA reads TGTGCCAGCAGCCGCCTACGAGATACGCAGTATTTT. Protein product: CASSRLRDTQYF.

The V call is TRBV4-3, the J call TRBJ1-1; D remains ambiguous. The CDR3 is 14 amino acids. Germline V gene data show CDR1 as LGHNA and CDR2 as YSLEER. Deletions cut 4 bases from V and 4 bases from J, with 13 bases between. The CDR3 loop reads CASSLVLTSTEAFF. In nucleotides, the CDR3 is TGCGCCAGCAGCCTCGTTCTCACCTCCACTGAAGCTTTCTTT.

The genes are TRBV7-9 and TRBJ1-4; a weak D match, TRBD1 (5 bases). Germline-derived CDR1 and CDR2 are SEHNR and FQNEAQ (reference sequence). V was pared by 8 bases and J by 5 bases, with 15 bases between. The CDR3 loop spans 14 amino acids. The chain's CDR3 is CASDLVGENEKLFF. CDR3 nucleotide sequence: TGTGCCAGCGACCTCGTAGGGGAGAATGAAAAACTGTTTTTT.

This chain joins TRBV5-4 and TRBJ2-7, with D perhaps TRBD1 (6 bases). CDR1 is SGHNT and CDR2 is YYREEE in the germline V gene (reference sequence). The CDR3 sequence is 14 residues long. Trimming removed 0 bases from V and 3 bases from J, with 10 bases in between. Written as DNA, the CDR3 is TGTGCCAGCAGCTTGGGGAACAGGGTCTACGAGCAGTACTTC. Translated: CASSLGNRVYEQYF.

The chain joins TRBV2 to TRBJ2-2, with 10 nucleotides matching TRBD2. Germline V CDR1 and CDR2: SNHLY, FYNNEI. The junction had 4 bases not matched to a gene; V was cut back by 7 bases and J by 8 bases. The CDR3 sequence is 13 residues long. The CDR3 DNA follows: TGTGCCAGCACCACTAGCGGGGTAGGGGAGCTGTTTTTT. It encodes CASTTSGVGELFF.

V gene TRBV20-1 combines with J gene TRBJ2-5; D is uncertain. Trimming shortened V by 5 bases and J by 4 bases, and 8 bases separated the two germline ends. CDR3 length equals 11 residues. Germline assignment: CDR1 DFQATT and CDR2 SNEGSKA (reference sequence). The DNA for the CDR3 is TGCAGTGCTGGTATCGGAGAGACCCAGTACTTC. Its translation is CSAGIGETQYF.

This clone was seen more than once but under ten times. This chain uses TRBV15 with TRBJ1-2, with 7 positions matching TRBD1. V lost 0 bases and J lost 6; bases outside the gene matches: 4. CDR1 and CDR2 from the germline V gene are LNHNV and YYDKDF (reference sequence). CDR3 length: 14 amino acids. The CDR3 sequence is CATSREWDSNGYTF. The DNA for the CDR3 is TGTGCCACCAGCAGAGAGTGGGACAGTAATGGCTACACCTTC.

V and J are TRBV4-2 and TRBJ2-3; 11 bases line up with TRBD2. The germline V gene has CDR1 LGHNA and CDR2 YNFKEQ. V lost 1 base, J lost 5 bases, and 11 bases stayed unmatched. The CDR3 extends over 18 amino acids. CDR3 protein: CASSQGGLAGGLGDTQYF. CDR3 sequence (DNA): TGTGCCAGCAGCCAAGGCGGGCTAGCGGGAGGCCTAGGAGATACGCAGTATTTT.